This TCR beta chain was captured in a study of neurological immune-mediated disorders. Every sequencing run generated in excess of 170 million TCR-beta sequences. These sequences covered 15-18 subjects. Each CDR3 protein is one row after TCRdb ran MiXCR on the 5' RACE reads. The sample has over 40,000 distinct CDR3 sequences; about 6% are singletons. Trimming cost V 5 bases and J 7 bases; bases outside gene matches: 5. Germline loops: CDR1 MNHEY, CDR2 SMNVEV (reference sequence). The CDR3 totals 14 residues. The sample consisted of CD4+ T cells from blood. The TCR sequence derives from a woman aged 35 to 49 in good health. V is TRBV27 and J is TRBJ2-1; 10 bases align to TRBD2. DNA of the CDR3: TGTGCCAGCAGTCCGGGACTAGCGAGGAATGAGCAGTTCTTC. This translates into CASSPGLARNEQFF.